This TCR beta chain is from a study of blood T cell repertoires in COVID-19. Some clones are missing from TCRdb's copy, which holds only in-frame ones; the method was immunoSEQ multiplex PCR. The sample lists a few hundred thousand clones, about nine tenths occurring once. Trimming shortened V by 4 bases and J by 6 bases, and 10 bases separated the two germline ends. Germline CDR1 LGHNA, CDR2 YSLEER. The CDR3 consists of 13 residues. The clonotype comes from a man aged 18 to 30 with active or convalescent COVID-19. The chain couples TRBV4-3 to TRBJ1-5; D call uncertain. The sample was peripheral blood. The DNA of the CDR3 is TGCGCCAGCAGCCGTTGGGAGGGTCAGCCCCAGCATTTT. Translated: CASSRWEGQPQHF.